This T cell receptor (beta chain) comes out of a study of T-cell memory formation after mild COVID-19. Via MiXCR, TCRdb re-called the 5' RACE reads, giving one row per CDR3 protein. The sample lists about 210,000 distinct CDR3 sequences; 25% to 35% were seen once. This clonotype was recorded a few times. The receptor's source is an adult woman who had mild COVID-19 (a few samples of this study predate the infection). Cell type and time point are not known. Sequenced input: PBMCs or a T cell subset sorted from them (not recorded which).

CDR3 coding DNA: TGTGCCAGCAGCTTAGAGGTCAGCGGGAGTCGCAATGAGCAGTTCTTC. This encodes CASSLEVSGSRNEQFF. The J gene is TRBJ2-1, the V gene TRBV7-9, with 8 bases that match TRBD2. The CDR3 is 16 residues long. After removal of 1 base from V and 6 bases from J, the junction contained 8 bases not matched to a gene. The germline V gene encodes CDR1 SEHNR and CDR2 FQNEAQ (reference sequence).